Listed below are T cell receptor beta chains from one sample, sequenced in a study of blood T cell repertoires in COVID-19. The method was immunoSEQ multiplex PCR; TCRdb's version includes in-frame clones alone and lacks a portion of them. The sample shows around 200,000 clones, 80% to 90% of them seen only once. Sequencing input: PBMCs or T cells enriched from blood (not recorded which). The receptors originated from a man aged 18 to 29 with acute COVID-19. CDR3s include the opening cysteine and the closing phenylalanine or tryptophan. A D gene is named only where the DNA matches it firmly. Not every row has a clone size; where given, it reads once, few, many or a size class.

TRBD2,.,TRBJ2-1,TRBV18,CASSREIAGTNEQFF,TGTGCCAGCTCCCGCGAGATAGCGGGGACAAATGAGCAGTTCTTC
.,.,TRBJ1-2,TRBV30,CAWGPQVLNYGYTF,TGTGCCTGGGGTCCCCAGGTACTCAACTATGGCTACACCTTC
.,.,TRBJ2-1,TRBV9,CASSVATNSYNEQFF,TGTGCCAGCAGCGTAGCTACGAACAGTTACAATGAGCAGTTCTTC
TRBD2,.,TRBJ2-7,TRBV30,CAWSGAGGAYEQYF,TGTGCCTGGAGTGGGGCGGGAGGAGCCTACGAGCAGTACTTC
TRBD2,.,TRBJ2-5,TRBV4-1,CASSLLGLAEQETQYF,TGCGCCAGCAGCCTCCTAGGACTAGCGGAGCAAGAGACCCAGTACTTC
.,.,TRBJ1-1,TRBV7-3,CASSYRRQMEDTEAFF,TGTGCCAGCAGCTACCGGCGACAAATGGAGGACACTGAAGCTTTCTTT
TRBD1,.,TRBJ2-3,TRBV7-7,CASSFGQGWTDTQYF,TGTGCTAGCAGCTTCGGACAGGGGTGGACAGATACGCAGTATTTT
TRBD2,.,TRBJ2-7,TRBV27,CASSSLGLAGVHEQYF,TGTGCCAGCAGCTCCCTGGGACTAGCGGGAGTCCACGAGCAGTACTTC
TRBD2,.,TRBJ2-7,TRBV9,CASSVAGAGGYEQYF,TGTGCCAGCAGCGTAGCAGGTGCGGGAGGGTACGAGCAGTACTTC
TRBD2,.,TRBJ2-3,TRBV9,CASSLEAGRTDTQYF,TGTGCCAGCAGCCTCGAAGCGGGGCGCACAGATACGCAGTATTTT
.,.,TRBJ1-1,TRBV12-3/TRBV12-4,CASSLGGLTEAFF,TGTGCCAGCAGTTTAGGGGGGCTTACTGAAGCTTTCTTT
TRBD2,.,TRBJ2-1,TRBV9,CASSVGWSGSPNEQFF,TGTGCCAGCAGCGTAGGGTGGAGCGGGAGCCCCAATGAGCAGTTCTTC
.,once,TRBJ1-1,TRBV2,CASSVRREEAFF,TGTGCCAGCAGTGTAAGACGGGAGGAAGCTTTCTTT
TRBD2,.,TRBJ2-1,TRBV19,CASSSGLAVNEQFF,TGTGCCAGTAGCTCGGGACTAGCGGTAAATGAGCAGTTCTTC